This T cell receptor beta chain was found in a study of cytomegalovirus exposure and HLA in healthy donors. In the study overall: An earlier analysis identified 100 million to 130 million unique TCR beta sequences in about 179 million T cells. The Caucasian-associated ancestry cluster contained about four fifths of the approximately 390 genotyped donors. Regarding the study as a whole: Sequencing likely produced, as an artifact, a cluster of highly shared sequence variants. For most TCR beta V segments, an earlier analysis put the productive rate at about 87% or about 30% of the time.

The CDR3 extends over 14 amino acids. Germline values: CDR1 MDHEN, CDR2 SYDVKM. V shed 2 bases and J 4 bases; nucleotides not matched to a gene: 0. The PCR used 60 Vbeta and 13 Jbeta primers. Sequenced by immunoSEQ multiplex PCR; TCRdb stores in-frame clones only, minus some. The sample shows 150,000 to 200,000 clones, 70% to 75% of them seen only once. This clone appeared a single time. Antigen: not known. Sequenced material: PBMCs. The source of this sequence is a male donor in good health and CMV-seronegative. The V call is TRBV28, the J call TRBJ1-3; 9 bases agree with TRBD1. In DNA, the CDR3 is TGTGCCAGCAGTTTAGACAGGGGGGGAAACACCATATATTTT. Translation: CASSLDRGGNTIYF.